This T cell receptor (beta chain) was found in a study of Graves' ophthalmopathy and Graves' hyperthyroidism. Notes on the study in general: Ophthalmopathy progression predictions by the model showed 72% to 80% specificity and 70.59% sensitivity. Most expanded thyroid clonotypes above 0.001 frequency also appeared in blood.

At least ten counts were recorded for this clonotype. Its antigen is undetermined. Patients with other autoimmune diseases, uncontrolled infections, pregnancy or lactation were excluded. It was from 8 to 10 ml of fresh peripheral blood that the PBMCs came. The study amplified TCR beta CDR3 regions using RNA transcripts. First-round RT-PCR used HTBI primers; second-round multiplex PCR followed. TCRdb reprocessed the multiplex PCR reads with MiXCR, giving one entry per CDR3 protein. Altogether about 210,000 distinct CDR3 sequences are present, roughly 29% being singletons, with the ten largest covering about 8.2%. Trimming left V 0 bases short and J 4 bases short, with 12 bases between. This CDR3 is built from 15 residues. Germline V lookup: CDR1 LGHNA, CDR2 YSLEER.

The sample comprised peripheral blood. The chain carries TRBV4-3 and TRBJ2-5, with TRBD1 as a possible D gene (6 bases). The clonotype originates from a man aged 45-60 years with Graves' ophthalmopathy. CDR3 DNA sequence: TGCGCCAGCAGCCAAGACGGACAGCGGCTAGAGACCCAGTACTTC. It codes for CASSQDGQRLETQYF.